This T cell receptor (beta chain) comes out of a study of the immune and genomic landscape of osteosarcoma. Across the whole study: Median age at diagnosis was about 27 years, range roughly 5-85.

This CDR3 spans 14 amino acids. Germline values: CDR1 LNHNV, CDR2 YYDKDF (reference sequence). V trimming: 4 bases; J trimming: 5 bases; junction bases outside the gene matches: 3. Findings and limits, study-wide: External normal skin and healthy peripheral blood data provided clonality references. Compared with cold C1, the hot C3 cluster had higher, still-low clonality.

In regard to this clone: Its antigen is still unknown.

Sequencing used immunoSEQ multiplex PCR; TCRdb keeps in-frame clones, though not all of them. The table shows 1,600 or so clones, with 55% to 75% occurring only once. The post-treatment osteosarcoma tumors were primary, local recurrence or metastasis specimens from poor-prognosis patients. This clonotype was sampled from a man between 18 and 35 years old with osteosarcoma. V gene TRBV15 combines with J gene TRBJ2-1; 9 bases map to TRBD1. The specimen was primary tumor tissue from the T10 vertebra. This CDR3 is CATSKDRGNNEQFF. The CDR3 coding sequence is TGTGCCACCAGCAAGGACAGGGGTAACAATGAGCAGTTCTTC.